This TCR beta chain was profiled in a study of blood T cell repertoires in COVID-19. The CDR3 extends over 15 amino acids. Germline loops: CDR1 SNHLY, CDR2 FYNNEI. V gave up 6 bases and J gave up 4 bases, with 18 bases separating them. Assay used: immunoSEQ multiplex PCR; TCRdb lists only in-frame clones, some missing. The sample contains a few hundred thousand clones, about nine tenths of which appear only once. Sequencing input: PBMCs or T cells enriched from blood (not recorded which). This chain joins TRBV2 and TRBJ2-5, with D maybe TRBD1 (6 bases). This sequence originates from a man aged 18 to 30 with acute COVID-19. In DNA form, the CDR3 reads TGTGCCAGCAGGATACAGGGTGGAGTAGGAGAGACCCAGTACTTC. As protein: CASRIQGGVGETQYF.